The TCR beta chain described here comes from a study of cytomegalovirus exposure and HLA in healthy donors (dated by TCRdb to 2016 to 2017). General notes on the study: An earlier analysis of about 560 of the donors reported about 260 Gb of sequence data and about 120 million unique TCR beta sequences obtained from around 170 million T cells. About 300 gigabases of sequencing data and around 80 million unique TCR sequences made up an early release that covered over 550 HLA-typed donors. Among the 398 genotyped donors, approximately 81% belonged to the genetic ancestry cluster associated with self-reported Caucasian donors. The study aimed to test whether cataloging public T cell receptors could reveal signatures of past pathogen exposure. The T cell repertoires of about 700 subjects were profiled by immunosequencing and related to cytomegalovirus serostatus. Along with the approximately 670-subject first cohort, a separate validation cohort of over a hundred different subjects was used. High-throughput TCR immunosequencing, statistical association of individual TCRs with disease status, and machine learning were combined to predict cytomegalovirus infection status. A later analysis re-examined previously published TCR beta repertoires from roughly 720 donors and added high-resolution HLA genotyping to investigate patterns of TCR occurrence. Rather than drawing on any new phenotypic data, the later analysis identified candidate immune exposures from TCR beta sequences and the way those sequences occurred across donors. An earlier analysis of several hundred of the donors used high-throughput TCR beta sequencing to judge whether each TCR beta V gene segment behaved as functional or pseudogenic. Alongside the repertoire data, information on donor age, sex, ethnicity and CMV serostatus was compiled. A later genetic analysis used genome-wide SNP genotypes for about 60% of the roughly 700 donors, treating that subset as a discovery cohort. Every repertoire in the discovery cohort had been generated on one and the same sequencing platform. Class I and class II HLA loci were covered by the typing at four-digit resolution. The number of donors typed differed by locus, with 629-630 for A, B, C, DRB1 and DQB1, over 500 for DQA1, 600 to 610 for DPA1, and 472 for DPB1. About five DR-DQ haplotypes were treated as single units for association and clustering because of strong linkage in the cohort. On average, approximately 250,000 unique TCR beta nucleotide sequences were sequenced per donor among several hundred genotyped donors of the cohort, with roughly 19% of those sequences being non-productive.

In total, approximately 690 healthy bone marrow donors made up the cohort. At the time of sampling, all cohort members were nominally healthy, though unrecorded immune exposures were likely present. The donor tested CMV seropositive and was one of the 289 seropositive cohort members. A peripheral blood sample was provided by each donor, and peripheral blood mononuclear cells were used for TCR beta sequencing. The Qiagen DNeasy Blood Extraction Kit was used to extract genomic DNA from the blood cell samples. The paper as a whole reports these results and caveats: In an earlier analysis of 587 of the donors, most TCR beta V segments appeared in productive rearrangements about 87% or about 30% of the time, broadly matching IMGT annotations. It was suggested by the authors that the approach could potentially be generalized to other disease states and immunological phenotypes. In the study, 150 to 200 TCR beta chains were listed as associated with cytomegalovirus. A later analysis found that most CMV-associated TCR beta chains appeared HLA-restricted, with HLA associations seemingly driven largely by CMV exposure. A few of the identified cytomegalovirus-associated TCR beta chains were confirmed in vitro to be specific for cytomegalovirus antigens. According to a later genetic analysis, donors in an Asian-associated ancestry cluster had fewer N-insertions in productive TCRs than the roughly 670-donor mean. Specific HLA alleles were associated with 16,951 TCR beta sequences at a false discovery rate of 0.05 in a later analysis. In a later genetic analysis, a missense DCLRE1C variant was associated with V-gene and J-gene trimming of TCR beta chains, and the association was replicated in an independent cohort. Strong co-occurrence of HLA alleles, especially DR and DQ, made assigning TCR associations to individual alleles difficult. A further reported finding was that TCR beta sequences accurately predicted the HLA-A and HLA-B alleles for most subjects in the first cohort. For the cohort, immune exposure information was limited to CMV serostatus. In this cohort, only TCR beta chains were sequenced, and detectable features were limited by the absence of alpha or paired-chain data. Because HLA typing was missing for some donors at each locus, association tests included only the typed subset. Presence/absence analyses assumed roughly uniform sequencing depth across donors, an assumption that may not hold. In both the original and validation cohorts, the classifier was reported to diagnose cytomegalovirus status with high specificity and sensitivity. Compared with equally common non-associated chains, HLA-associated TCR beta chains in a later analysis were more clonally expanded and had lower generation probabilities. Linkage disequilibrium might explain the correlated functional status among segregating V segments, but an unknown experimental factor could not be ruled out. In a later analysis, the rate of TCR association differed among HLA loci, with DRB1 alleles having the most associated TCRs and HLA-C alleles having the fewest. A cluster of highly shared sequence variants was judged likely to be a technical artifact of the sequencing pipeline. Because counts were too low, roughly 16 rarely observed V segments, including chromosome 9 orphons, were excluded from the earlier analysis of a few hundred of the donors. Across donors, most TCR sequences were observed very rarely, whereas some public TCRs were present in many individuals. Several of the top co-occurrence clusters appeared to be linked to parvovirus B19, influenza, CMV and Epstein-Barr virus, according to a later analysis.

The library was prepared using the immunoSEQ multiplex PCR assay. The multiplex PCR relied on a mix of 60 forward primers for TCR Vbeta segments and 13 reverse primers for TCR Jbeta segments. Amplification of the CDR3 region of rearranged TCR beta genes was performed with a multiplex PCR assay on genomic DNA. On the Illumina HiSeq System, the amplified TCR beta libraries were sequenced as 87-base-pair reads. On the authors' methods: A later analysis counted about 80 million unique TCR beta chains across the 690 or so repertoires, and roughly 10 million of these chains were shared by at least two donors. Raw reads were error-corrected and collapsed into unique sequences by a nearest-neighbor algorithm in which closely related sequences were merged to remove PCR and sequencing errors. To assign V, D and J gene segments, CDR3 sequences were aligned to IMGT reference sequences. For a sequence to be retained, a match of at least six nucleotides was required to both a V gene segment and a J gene segment. Rearrangements were called productive when the CDR3 lacked stop codons and stayed in frame with V and J; all others were non-productive. CDR3 was defined by IMGT convention, running from the second conserved V-encoded cysteine to the conserved J-encoded phenylalanine. Sequences without an unambiguous match to a single V gene segment were excluded from the earlier analysis of 500 to 700 of the donors. An earlier analysis of a few hundred of the donors called V segments functional above 56.7% productive rearrangements and segregating when the between-donor standard deviation exceeded 5%. A statistical classification framework was built to diagnose cytomegalovirus status from the catalog of TCR beta chain sequences. V and J gene assignment, in a later analysis, came from comparing TCR nucleotide sequences with IMGT/GENE-DB human TR gene sequences. A later analysis assigned CDR3 sequences and most-parsimonious VDJ recombination scenarios with the TCRdist pipeline. In a later analysis, every TCR beta chain was defined by the combination of its CDR3 amino acid sequence and its V-gene family, and reads without a unique V-gene family were dropped. To address suspected cross-contamination and a sequencing artifact, a later analysis removed over 500 highly shared, low-generation-probability nucleotide sequences. In a later analysis, a clonal expansion index for each public chain was calculated from normalized within-repertoire ranks of inferred template counts. Generation probabilities in a later analysis came from a VDJ recombination model fitted to out-of-frame rearrangements, and those results were checked against IGoR. In a later analysis, hypergeometric tests were used to score TCR-TCR, TCR-HLA and TCR-CMV co-occurrence, with a repertoire-size bias correction applied to TCR pairs. In a later analysis, false discovery rates were estimated by permuting HLA or CMV assignments 20 times. In a later analysis, co-occurring TCRs were grouped using DBSCAN, and TCRdist sequence similarity was added for clustering within HLA-allele-positive subsets. Co-occurrence clustering excluded repertoires with fewer than 30,000 or more than 120,000 public chains, plus five with anomalous nucleotide sharing. As stored in TCRdb, this immuneACCESS dataset retains in-frame rearrangements with V and J assigned. A fraction of the clones does not appear; measured against another copy, unresolved V genes explain less than half of the discrepancy, and the remainder lacks a known reason. That table gives V, J and clone size, and the DNA gave D and trimming. This sample lists approximately 180,000 clones; roughly 12% were detected once. The top ten clones comprise about 7.8% of the sample.

For this clone: Its recognized antigen is unknown. Nothing much larger sits one base from this clone, and base qualities are not available.

This sequence originates from a man aged 50 to 60 in good health and CMV-seropositive. The sample consisted of PBMCs.

The nucleotides read TGCGCCAGCAGCTCCGGGGGGGCCGAAGAGACCCAGTACTTC. Translated, it gives CASSSGGAEETQYF. The chain uses TRBV5-1 and TRBJ2-5; 8 central nucleotides agree with TRBD2. Trimming removed 3 bases from V and 3 bases from J; the gene matches leave 4 bases unexplained. CDR1 and CDR2 are read off the germline V gene as SGHRS and YFSETQ. Reading from cysteine to phenylalanine, the CDR3 counts 14 amino acids. Here the CDR3 DNA is all that survives: 42 bases in frame from base 1.